Below, 9 T cell receptor beta chains from the same sample are listed, as sequenced in a study of cytotoxic CD8 clonotypes in ibrutinib-treated CLL. TCRdb keeps only in-frame clones here, not all; method: immunoSEQ multiplex PCR. This repertoire shows 20,000 to 30,000 clones, roughly three quarters found once; its top ten account for less than 35%. Sample: PBMCs, taken after 24 months of ibrutinib treatment. These TCRs come from a human donor with chronic lymphocytic leukemia.

The genes are TRBV27 and TRBJ2-4, with D unclear. This CDR3 comprises 14 residues. The germline V gene encodes CDR1 MNHEY and CDR2 SMNVEV (reference sequence). Trimming removed 5 bases from V and 5 bases from J, with 13 bases in between. DNA of the CDR3: TGTGCCAGCAGTGCATACCACAAGGAAAACATTCAGTACTTC. It codes for CASSAYHKENIQYF.

The CDR3 here is CASSPTGGHTGELFF. CDR3 bases: TGTGCCAGCTCACCAACCGGGGGTCACACCGGGGAGCTGTTTTTT. The V gene is TRBV18, the J gene TRBJ2-2; the D gene is possibly TRBD2 (6 bases). The CDR3 runs 15 residues. Per the germline V gene, CDR1 is KGHSH and CDR2 is LQKENI. The V end lost 2 bases, the J end lost 3 bases, and 10 bases lay between the germline ends.

V and J are TRBV2 and TRBJ2-5; TRBD2 matches 7 bases. The trim removed 10 bases at V and 5 bases at J, leaving 7 bases unmatched. CDR1 SNHLY and CDR2 FYNNEI come from the germline V gene. The CDR3 is 12 amino acids. CDR3 DNA: TGTGCCACATTACTAGCGACGGAGACCCAGTACTTC. It yields the protein CATLLATETQYF.

The chain combines TRBV5-1 with TRBJ2-2, with D perhaps assigned TRBD1 or TRBD2 (5 bases each). Germline-derived CDR1 and CDR2 are SGHRS and YFSETQ. The CDR3 totals 16 residues. The V end was cut by 1 base, the J end by 0 bases, with 10 bases between. The CDR3 reads CASSLNLGANTGELFF. Written as DNA, the CDR3 is TGCGCCAGCAGCTTGAATCTGGGGGCGAACACCGGGGAGCTGTTTTTT. The variable domain in full, with the rest retrieved from reference TRBV5-1 and TRBJ2-2, is KAGVTQTPRYLIKTRGQQVTLSCSPISGHRSVSWYQQTPGQGLQFLFEYFSETQRNKGNFPGRFSGRQFSNSRSEMNVSTLELGDSALYLCASSLNLGANTGELFFGEGSRLTVL.

The CDR3 loop is CATSRDRGAQHF. CDR3 DNA: TGTGCCACCAGCAGAGATCGTGGGGCCCAGCATTTT. The chain is built from TRBV15 and TRBJ1-5; D is uncertain. CDR1 and CDR2 (germline): LNHNV, YYDKDF (reference sequence). Trimming shortened V by 0 bases and J by 11 bases, and 8 bases separated the two germline ends. CDR3 length: 12 residues. The full variable domain, rest sourced from reference TRBV15 and TRBJ1-5, is DAMVIQNPRYQVTQFGKPVTLSCSQTLNHNVMYWYQQKSSQAPKLLFHYYDKDFNNEADTPDNFQSRRPNTSFCFLDIRSPGLGDTAMYLCATSRDRGAQHFGDGTRLSIL.

This chain connects TRBV18 to TRBJ1-1; D is unresolved. CDR3 size: 15 residues. The V gene lost 3 bases and the J gene lost 1 base, with 12 bases spanning the gap. Germline V gene data show CDR1 as KGHSH and CDR2 as LQKENI. In nucleotides, the CDR3 is TGTGCCAGCTCACCTAAGGGAAGGAGGAACACTGAAGCTTTCTTT. It codes for CASSPKGRRNTEAFF.

The chain carries TRBV19 and TRBJ2-7; perhaps D is TRBD1 or TRBD2 (5 bases each). This CDR3 has 14 residues. The ends were cut back, 1 base at V and 0 bases at J, with 7 bases in the middle. Germline-derived CDR1 and CDR2 are LNHDA and SQIVND (reference sequence). CDR3 bases: TGTGCCAGTAGTATAGCCGGGGCCTCCTACGAGCAGTACTTC. It specifies CASSIAGASYEQYF. Full variable domain (outside the CDR3, taken from reference TRBV19 and TRBJ2-7): DGGITQSPKYLFRKEGQNVTLSCEQNLNHDAMYWYRQDPGQGLRLIYYSQIVNDFQKGDIAEGYSVSREKKESFPLTVTSAQKNPTAFYLCASSIAGASYEQYFGPGTRLTVT.

The chain combines TRBV5-5 with TRBJ1-5; 7 bases map to TRBD1. V shed 0 bases and J 5 bases; nucleotides not matched to a gene: 11. Germline values: CDR1 SGHKS, CDR2 YYEKEE (reference sequence). CDR3 length equals 17 residues. The DNA of the CDR3 is TGTGCCAGCAGCTTGGAATGGCGAGGGGGCTCCTATCAGCCCCAGCATTTT. It codes for CASSLEWRGGSYQPQHF.

This clone is termed medium-sized. The rearrangement uses TRBV7-9 and TRBJ2-7, with D possibly being TRBD1 (5 bases). The CDR3 consists of 13 residues. CDR1 and CDR2 (germline): SEHNR, FQNEAQ (reference sequence). Trimming shortened V by 4 bases and J by 5 bases, and 12 bases separated the two germline ends. In DNA form, the CDR3 reads TGTGCCAGCAGCTGGGTAGGGGAAAACGAGCAGTACTTC. Translating gives CASSWVGENEQYF.